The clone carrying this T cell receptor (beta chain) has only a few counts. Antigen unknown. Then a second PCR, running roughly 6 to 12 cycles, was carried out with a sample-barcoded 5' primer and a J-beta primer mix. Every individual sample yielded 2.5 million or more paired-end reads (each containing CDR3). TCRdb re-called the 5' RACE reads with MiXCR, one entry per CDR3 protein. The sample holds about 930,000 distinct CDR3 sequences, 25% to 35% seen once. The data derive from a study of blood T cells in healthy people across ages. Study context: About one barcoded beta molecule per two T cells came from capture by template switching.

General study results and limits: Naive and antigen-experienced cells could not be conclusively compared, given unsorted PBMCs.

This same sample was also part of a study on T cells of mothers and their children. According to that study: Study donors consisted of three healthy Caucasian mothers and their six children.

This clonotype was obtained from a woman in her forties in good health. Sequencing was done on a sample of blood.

In DNA, the CDR3 is TGCAGTGCTAGAGATAGAGGGACAGGGTGGTACTCTGGAAACACCATATATTTT. Translated: CSARDRGTGWYSGNTIYF. V gene TRBV20-1 combines with J gene TRBJ1-3, with 9 bases matching TRBD1. Looked up from germline, CDR1 is DFQATT and CDR2 is SNEGSKA (reference sequence). CDR3 size: 18 residues. After removal of 0 bases from V and 0 bases from J, the junction contained 9 bases not matched to a gene.